Listed here are 22 T cell receptor beta chains from one sample, sequenced in a study of blood T cell repertoires in COVID-19. Only in-frame clones appear in the TCRdb table, and some are missing; sequencing was by immunoSEQ multiplex PCR. This table has approximately 87,000 clones, roughly 90% appearing once. Sequencing used peripheral blood. These receptors all stem from a man between 65 and 85 years old with active or convalescent COVID-19.

The V call is TRBV5-1, the J call TRBJ2-1, with D unresolved. The CDR3 has 11 residues. V lost 0 bases and J lost 10, with 5 bases in between. The V gene's germline CDR1 is SGHRS and CDR2 YFSETQ. The CDR3 coding sequence is TGCGCCAGCAGCTTGGCGAGAGAGCAGTTCTTC. Amino acid sequence: CASSLAREQFF.

This clone was observed a single time. One end of the junction does not line up with germline, which may come from a read error. J is TRBJ2-2 and V is TRBV28, with 9 bases that match TRBD1. From germline, CDR1 is MDHEN and CDR2 SYDVKM. The CDR3 is 15 residues long. CDR3 region: CASSFQEGTGNRQDF. The CDR3 DNA reads as TGTGCCAGCAGTTTCCAAGAAGGGACAGGGAACAGGCAGGATTTT.

The chain joins TRBV28 to TRBJ1-1; D perhaps matches TRBD1 (6 bases). Germline V CDR1 and CDR2: MDHEN, SYDVKM. V was clipped by 7 bases and J by 3 bases, with 18 bases between them. The CDR3 is 15 amino acids. Here the CDR3 reads CASTPGGQLYTEAFF. CDR3 in DNA: TGTGCCAGCACTCCGGGGGGGCAGTTATACACTGAAGCTTTCTTT.

This chain joins TRBV4-1 and TRBJ1-1, with a possible D match to TRBD1 (5 bases). V lost 5 bases and J lost 8, with 9 bases in between. The CDR3 extends over 11 amino acids. Germline assignment: CDR1 MGHRA and CDR2 YSYEKL. The CDR3 DNA reads TGCGCCAGCAGCTCCGGGGGGGAAGCTTTCTTT. Encoded protein: CASSSGGEAFF.

The CDR3 region has the DNA TGCGCCAGCAGCCATCAAGTTACTAGCGGGAATGAGCAGTTCTTC. Its protein is CASSHQVTSGNEQFF. The chain combines TRBV4-3 with TRBJ2-1; 9 bases line up with TRBD2. CDR3 length: 15 amino acids. V shed 3 bases and J 7 bases; nucleotides not matched to a gene: 7. The germline V gene encodes CDR1 LGHNA and CDR2 YSLEER.

V gene TRBV28 combines with J gene TRBJ2-7, with TRBD1 as a possible D gene (6 bases). The germline gives CDR1 MDHEN, CDR2 SYDVKM. Trimming cost V 3 bases and J 8 bases, with 17 bases left between them. This CDR3 has 14 amino acids. The CDR3 reads CASSFGQGLSKQYF. The CDR3 nucleotides read TGTGCCAGCAGTTTCGGGCAGGGGCTAAGTAAGCAGTACTTC.

The chain is built from TRBV7-3 and TRBJ2-3; 8 nucleotides agree with TRBD2. The trim removed 5 bases at V and 2 bases at J, leaving 9 bases unmatched. The CDR3 totals 16 residues. Looked up from germline, CDR1 is SGHTA and CDR2 is FQGTGA. CDR3 protein: CASSRNGGEPTDTQYF. The DNA for the CDR3 is TGTGCCAGCAGCCGAAACGGGGGGGAGCCCACAGATACGCAGTATTTT.

This chain uses TRBV7-3 with TRBJ1-1; no definite D call. Germline V gene lookup returns CDR1 SGHTA and CDR2 FQGTGA. CDR3 size: 13 residues. Trimming shortened V by 6 bases and J by 1 base, and 9 bases separated the two germline ends. The CDR3 loop reads CASRSQPNTEAFF. CDR3 sequence (DNA): TGTGCCAGCAGGAGTCAACCGAACACTGAAGCTTTCTTT. Drawing the rest from reference TRBV7-3 and TRBJ1-1, the complete variable domain is GAGVSQTPSNKVTEKGKYVELRCDPISGHTALYWYRQSLGQGPEFLIYFQGTGAADDSGLPNDRFFAVRPEGSVSTLKIQRTERGDSAVYLCASRSQPNTEAFFGQGTRLTVV.

For the CDR3, the DNA is TGTGCCAGCAGCCCTCTTTCGAACACTGAAGCTTTCTTT. It specifies CASSPLSNTEAFF. The rearrangement joins TRBV11-2 to TRBJ1-1; no definite D call. From germline, CDR1 is SGHAT and CDR2 FQNNGV. This CDR3 is 13 amino acids long. V was cut by 5 bases and J by 1 base, with 8 bases left in between.

The rearrangement links TRBV18 to TRBJ2-5; weak D call: TRBD1 (6 bases). The germline CDR1 and CDR2 sequences are KGHSH and LQKENI. CDR3 length equals 15 residues. The V end was cut by 0 bases, the J end by 7 bases, with 15 bases between. The CDR3 DNA follows: TGTGCCAGCTCACCACCGCTGGCAGGGGATGGGACCCAGTACTTC. This translates into CASSPPLAGDGTQYF.

The chain has TRBV5-4 and TRBJ2-5; maybe TRBD1 (6 bases). Germline-derived CDR1 and CDR2 are SGHNT and YYREEE (reference sequence). V was shortened by 4 bases and J by 7 bases, with 17 bases between the two germline ends. The CDR3 consists of 14 residues. The CDR3 loop is CASSKPRDKGTQYF. CDR3 coding DNA: TGTGCCAGCAGCAAGCCCCGGGACAAAGGGACCCAGTACTTC. The full variable domain, completed using reference TRBV5-4 and TRBJ2-5, is ETGVTQSPTHLIKTRGQQVTLRCSSQSGHNTVSWYQQALGQGPQFIFQYYREEENGRGNFPPRFSGLQFPNYSSELNVNALELDDSALYLCASSKPRDKGTQYFGPGTRLLVL.

The chain recombines TRBV5-1 with TRBJ1-1; maybe TRBD1 (5 bases). The CDR3 has 13 amino acids. V lost 6 bases to trimming and J lost 5 bases, with 14 bases between them. Germline CDR1 is SGHRS and CDR2 is YFSETQ. In DNA, the CDR3 is TGCGCCAGCACCCAGGGAGGCCGAACTGAAGCTTTCTTT. Translating it yields CASTQGGRTEAFF.

This clone was seen a single time. The chain uses TRBV7-2 and TRBJ1-2, with TRBD1 matching 7 bases. V shed 5 bases, J shed 7 bases, and the junction held 16 bases outside the gene matches. Germline loops: CDR1 SGHTA, CDR2 FQGNSA. This CDR3 comprises 16 residues. CDR3 bases: TGTGCCAGCAGCCAACGGACAGGAATCCAACTAGGTGGCTACACCTTC. As protein: CASSQRTGIQLGGYTF.

The gene calls are TRBV9 and TRBJ1-6; maybe TRBD1 (6 bases). The CDR3 has 13 amino acids. Trimming removed 3 bases from V and 10 bases from J, with 11 bases in between. The germline gives CDR1 SGDLS, CDR2 YYNGEE. The CDR3 here is CASSAGERSPLHF. For the CDR3, the DNA is TGTGCCAGCAGCGCAGGGGAAAGGTCACCCCTCCACTTT.

V is TRBV5-4 and J is TRBJ1-1; 8 nucleotides match TRBD1. Germline-derived CDR1 and CDR2 are SGHNT and YYREEE (reference sequence). CDR3 length: 17 residues. V was clipped by 3 bases and J by 1 base; unmatched bases: 11. CDR3 region: CASSWRAGTGPNTEAFF. In DNA form, the CDR3 reads TGTGCCAGCAGCTGGAGGGCCGGGACAGGACCGAACACTGAAGCTTTCTTT.

The J gene is TRBJ2-7, the V gene TRBV19; 8 positions agree with TRBD1. The CDR3 extends over 13 amino acids. Germline assignment: CDR1 LNHDA and CDR2 SQIVND (reference sequence). Trimming took 5 bases from V and 6 from J; bases not matched to a gene: 6. DNA for the CDR3: TGTGCCAGTAGTCCCTTAACAGGGGGCGAGCAGTACTTC. This encodes CASSPLTGGEQYF.

The chain joins TRBV5-6 to TRBJ1-6, with D possibly TRBD1 on 6 matching bases. With 1 base removed from V and 9 bases from J, the gap between germline ends came to 14 bases. Germline V gene sequence: CDR1 SGHDT, CDR2 YYEEEE. There are 15 residues in the CDR3. This CDR3 is CASSLPGDRGSPLHF. The CDR3 nucleotides read TGTGCCAGCAGCTTGCCAGGGGATAGGGGTTCACCCCTCCACTTT. Drawing the rest from reference TRBV5-6 and TRBJ1-6, the complete variable domain is DAGVTQSPTHLIKTRGQQVTLRCSPKSGHDTVSWYQQALGQGPQFIFQYYEEEERQRGNFPDRFSGHQFPNYSSELNVNALLLGDSALYLCASSLPGDRGSPLHFGNGTRLTVT.

The V and J genes are TRBV30 and TRBJ2-5; TRBD2 matches at 8 bases. The CDR3 spans 14 residues. Trimming cost V 3 bases and J 7 bases; bases outside gene matches: 10. Germline assignment: CDR1 GTSNPN and CDR2 SVGIG (reference sequence). The DNA of the CDR3 is TGTGCCTGGAGCGCCAGCGGGAGCATTTGGACCCAGTACTTC. It codes for CAWSASGSIWTQYF.

This clone showed up just once. The chain couples TRBV3-1 (or the pseudogene TRBV3-2) to TRBJ1-2, with D maybe TRBD1 (5 bases). The V end lost 1 base, the J end lost 5 bases, and 14 bases lay between the germline ends. The CDR3 covers 15 residues. The germline CDR1 and CDR2 sequences are LGHDT and YNNKEL (reference sequence). The CDR3 reads CASSQVAGGGYGYTF. The CDR3 coding sequence is TGTGCCAGCAGCCAAGTGGCGGGGGGGGGTTATGGCTACACCTTC.

The rearrangement uses TRBV9 and TRBJ2-1; 8 bases are a match to TRBD2. Germline CDR1 SGDLS, CDR2 YYNGEE. With V trimmed by 2 bases and J by 4 bases, 8 bases remained unmatched. This CDR3 comprises 16 residues. For the CDR3, the DNA is TGTGCCAGCAGCGTCGGGGGGGAGAGGGCTTACAATGAGCAGTTCTTC. Translating it yields CASSVGGERAYNEQFF. Drawing the rest from reference TRBV9 and TRBJ2-1, the complete variable domain is DSGVTQTPKHLITATGQRVTLRCSPRSGDLSVYWYQQSLDQGLQFLIQYYNGEERAKGNILERFSAQQFPDLHSELNLSSLELGDSALYFCASSVGGERAYNEQFFGPGTRLTVL.

The genes are TRBV28 and TRBJ2-3, with 8 bases lining up with TRBD2. CDR3 size: 15 residues. Germline V gene lookup returns CDR1 MDHEN and CDR2 SYDVKM. V dropped 4 bases and J dropped 2; count of bases not matched to a gene: 5. As DNA, the CDR3 is TGTGCCAGCAGTTCCTCGCGGGGGGCCACAGATACGCAGTATTTT. Translating it yields CASSSSRGATDTQYF.

The V call is TRBV5-1, the J call TRBJ2-2; 8 nucleotides agree with TRBD1. The V gene end was trimmed by 4 bases and the J gene end by 7 bases; junction bases not matched to a gene: 12. This CDR3 region has 16 residues. In germline, CDR1 is SGHRS, CDR2 YFSETQ. In DNA, the CDR3 is TGCGCCAGCAGCCCAGGGCAGGGGGCTTTTAACGGGGAGCTGTTTTTT. This gives the protein CASSPGQGAFNGELFF.